These 27 T cell receptor beta chains originate from one sample sequenced in a study of blood T cells in healthy people across ages. For the second PCR, which ran for about 6 to 11 cycles, a sample-barcoded 5' primer and a J-beta primer mix were used. TCRdb ran MiXCR on the 5' RACE reads and lists one entry per CDR3 protein. Here the sample spans almost 1 million distinct CDR3 sequences, roughly 47% being singletons. Sequencing input: blood. The source of these receptors is a woman aged 55-70 years in good health.

J is TRBJ2-2 and V is TRBV20-1; TRBD1 matches 7 bases. The V segment lost 1 base and the J segment 5 bases; nucleotides outside the gene matches: 4. Germline V lookup: CDR1 DFQATT, CDR2 SNEGSKA (reference sequence). The CDR3 consists of 14 residues. CDR3 sequence (DNA): TGCAGTGCTAGAGGGACAGGTGGTACCGGGGAGCTGTTTTTT. Residues: CSARGTGGTGELFF.

This clonotype was detected a few times. The V and J genes are TRBV18 and TRBJ2-7; 12 bases match TRBD2. V lost 6 bases, J lost 3 bases, and 9 bases stayed unmatched. Per germline, CDR1 KGHSH and CDR2 LQKENI. The CDR3 has 16 residues. CDR3 sequence (DNA): TGTGCCAGCTCGCCAAGGACTAGCGGGACGTTCTACGAGCAGTACTTC. Translation: CASSPRTSGTFYEQYF.

The chain recombines TRBV20-1 with TRBJ2-1, with D perhaps TRBD2 (6 bases). The DNA end is more similar to TRBJ2-7, so the J call may be wrong. The CDR3 is made up of 17 amino acids. Germline lookup yields CDR1 DFQATT and CDR2 SNEGSKA (reference sequence). The CDR3 sequence: CSANPVAYSGPYNEQYF. The CDR3, as DNA: TGCAGTGCTAACCCCGTAGCGTACAGCGGGCCGTACAATGAGCAGTACTTC.

The chain recombines TRBV27 with TRBJ2-1; 9 bases agree with TRBD1. The CDR3 covers 15 residues. V shed 6 bases and J 5 bases; nucleotides not matched to a gene: 8. Germline CDR1 and CDR2: MNHEY and SMNVEV (reference sequence). The chain's CDR3 is CASRLQGAQHNEQFF. DNA of the CDR3: TGTGCCAGCAGACTACAGGGGGCGCAACACAATGAGCAGTTCTTC.

CDR3 DNA sequence: TGCAGCGTTGATCGTCTTCCTGGCTACACCTTC. Protein: CSVDRLPGYTF. The chain joins TRBV29-1 to TRBJ1-2; D gene ambiguous. CDR1 SQVTM and CDR2 ANQGSEA come from the germline V gene. V lost 3 bases and J 7 bases, leaving 9 bases between the germline ends. This CDR3 region has 11 residues.

The chain links TRBV7-2 to TRBJ2-4; D is perhaps TRBD2 (5 bases). V lost 4 bases, J lost 3 bases, and 22 bases lay in between. The CDR3 consists of 18 residues. CDR1 is SGHTA and CDR2 is FQGNSA in the germline V gene. This CDR3 is CASSSSLTETPNKNIQYF. Written as DNA, the CDR3 is TGTGCCAGCAGCTCTAGCCTTACAGAGACCCCTAACAAAAACATTCAGTACTTC.

This clonotype has a handful of counts. The chain recombines TRBV27 with TRBJ1-5; possibly TRBD1 for D (5 bases). CDR3 length equals 13 residues. In germline, CDR1 is MNHEY, CDR2 SMNVEV (reference sequence). V was clipped by 9 bases and J by 0 bases, with 9 bases between them. CDR3 DNA: TGTGCCAGTGGGACGTCTAGCAATCAGCCCCAGCATTTT. This codes for CASGTSSNQPQHF.

The table lists this clonotype with a count of one. The chain joins TRBV6-5 to TRBJ1-1, with TRBD1 identical over 10 bases. This CDR3 has 15 amino acids. Trimming removed 2 bases from V and 4 bases from J; junction bases left unmatched: 4. The V gene's germline CDR1 is MNHEY and CDR2 SVGAGI. The CDR3 region is CASSYGDRGTTEAFF. CDR3 in DNA: TGTGCCAGCAGTTACGGGGACAGGGGTACCACTGAAGCTTTCTTT.

The chain has TRBV2 and TRBJ2-4; possibly TRBD1 for D (5 bases). The tail of the sequence fits TRBJ2-7 better, so the J call may be wrong. This CDR3 comprises 12 residues. Germline V gene data show CDR1 as SNHLY and CDR2 as FYNNEI. The CDR3 is CASSEVGAEQYF. CDR3 nucleotide sequence: TGTGCCAGCAGTGAGGTAGGGGCCGAGCAGTACTTC.

To note about this clonotype: Its ends do not fully match the called genes, so a read error is possible. The chain links TRBV4-2 to TRBJ1-1; the D gene is possibly TRBD1 (6 bases). Germline V gene data show CDR1 as LGHNA and CDR2 as YNFKEQ. This CDR3 has 13 amino acids. CDR3 bases: TGTGCCAGCAGACAAGAAAGGGGGACTGAAGCTTTCTTT. This codes for CASRQERGTEAFF.

Details on this clonotype: Mismatch with germline at one junction end may stem from a read error. The J gene is TRBJ2-1, the V gene TRBV20-1; TRBD1 agrees at 12 bases. Germline V gene sequence: CDR1 DFQATT, CDR2 SNEGSKA (reference sequence). The length of the CDR3 is 17 residues. CDR3 amino acids: CSATAFRDRGLSGELFF. The CDR3 DNA sequence: TGCAGTGCTACCGCTTTCCGGGACAGGGGGCTTTCCGGGGAGCTGTTCTTC.

A few counts support this clonotype. The chain is built from TRBV29-1 and TRBJ2-7, with TRBD2 matching over 10 bases. V dropped 8 bases and J dropped 5; count of bases not matched to a gene: 9. This CDR3 has 13 residues. The V gene's germline CDR1 is SQVTM and CDR2 ANQGSEA. Written as DNA, the CDR3 is TGCAGCACCCGAGCGGGAGGGGTCCACGAGCAGTACTTC. This translates into CSTRAGGVHEQYF.

J is TRBJ2-1 and V is TRBV25-1, with 10 bases matching TRBD2. Looked up from germline, CDR1 is MGHDK and CDR2 is SYGVNS. V was clipped by 4 bases and J by 7 bases; unmatched bases: 10. The CDR3 spans 16 residues. The CDR3 coding sequence is TGTGCCAGCAGTGGCGATGCTAGCGGGAGTTGGAATGAGCAGTTCTTC. This codes for CASSGDASGSWNEQFF.

This chain joins TRBV4-1 and TRBJ2-7; 7 bases are shared with TRBD1. CDR1 MGHRA and CDR2 YSYEKL come from the germline V gene. The CDR3 is made up of 15 amino acids. The V and J ends lost 0 bases and 3 bases, in that order; junction bases with no gene match: 5. CDR3 residues: CASSQETGSDYEQYF. The CDR3 DNA follows: TGCGCCAGCAGCCAAGAGACAGGGTCTGACTACGAGCAGTACTTC.

The rearrangement joins TRBV4-1 to TRBJ2-1, with TRBD2 matching over 9 bases. Trimming cost V 0 bases and J 4 bases; bases outside gene matches: 7. The germline V gene has CDR1 MGHRA and CDR2 YSYEKL. The CDR3 consists of 17 residues. In DNA, the CDR3 is TGCGCCAGCAGCCAAGAAGGGGCGGGAGGGTTTTACAATGAGCAGTTCTTC. Translated, it gives CASSQEGAGGFYNEQFF.

The V and J genes are TRBV18 and TRBJ1-5; D uncertain. V lost 2 bases and J 7 bases, leaving 12 bases between the germline ends. CDR1 and CDR2 from the germline V gene are KGHSH and LQKENI. The CDR3 runs to 14 residues. CDR3 amino acids: CASSPGGSGQPQHF. In nucleotides, the CDR3 is TGTGCCAGCTCACCAGGTGGATCGGGGCAGCCCCAGCATTTT.

This clonotype came up once. The CDR3: CASNNPTGSEAFF. For the CDR3, the DNA is TGTGCCAGCAATAACCCGACAGGCTCTGAAGCTTTCTTT. The chain carries TRBV6-2 or TRBV6-3 and TRBJ1-1; D might be TRBD1 (6 bases). Germline CDR1 is MNHEY and CDR2 is SVGEGT. This CDR3 is built from 13 residues. V dropped 7 bases and J dropped 6 bases, with 15 bases sitting between them.

This clonotype has only one observation. The V call is TRBV9, the J call TRBJ2-7, with D possibly TRBD1 on 5 matching bases. Germline V gene data show CDR1 as SGDLS and CDR2 as YYNGEE. The CDR3 contains 15 residues. The V and J ends lost 0 bases and 5 bases respectively, with 15 bases between them. The CDR3 sequence is CASSVVVGDRHEQYF. In nucleotides, the CDR3 is TGTGCCAGCAGCGTAGTGGTTGGTGACAGACACGAGCAGTACTTC.

The chain links TRBV12-3 or TRBV12-4 to TRBJ2-1; 9 bases are a match to TRBD2. V shed 6 bases and J 8 bases; nucleotides not matched to a gene: 14. This CDR3 has 16 residues. The CDR3 loop is CASSRTSAGWMDEQFF. The CDR3, as DNA: TGTGCCAGCAGCCGGACTAGCGCCGGTTGGATGGATGAGCAGTTCTTC.

This sequence joins TRBV6-2 or TRBV6-3 and TRBJ2-1; TRBD2 matches at 8 bases. Germline CDR1 reads MNHEY; CDR2 reads SVGEGT. The V and J ends lost 8 bases and 4 bases, in that order; junction bases with no gene match: 7. The CDR3 runs 14 residues. The CDR3: CASQRESFYNEQFF. The CDR3 DNA follows: TGTGCCAGCCAGCGGGAGAGTTTTTACAATGAGCAGTTCTTC.

In this sample, this clonotype turned up a few times. The V and J genes are TRBV7-9 and TRBJ2-1; 7 bases match TRBD1. The CDR3 extends over 13 amino acids. Germline loops: CDR1 SEHNR, CDR2 FQNEAQ (reference sequence). The J segment lost 5 bases and the V segment lost 5 bases, leaving 3 bases of the junction unmatched. CDR3 amino acids: CASSLQGDNEQFF. CDR3 DNA: TGTGCCAGCAGCCTCCAGGGGGACAATGAGCAGTTCTTC.

This clonotype was counted a few times. The chain joins TRBV29-1 to TRBJ2-2; D might be TRBD2 (5 bases). The CDR3 loop spans 15 amino acids. The V end was cut by 2 bases, the J end by 0 bases, with 10 bases between. CDR1 is SQVTM, CDR2 ANQGSEA, per germline. The CDR3 loop is CSVESSAANTGELFF. In DNA, the CDR3 is TGCAGCGTTGAAAGTTCAGCGGCGAACACCGGGGAGCTGTTTTTT.

This clonotype was seen only a few times. The chain recombines TRBV27 with TRBJ1-2; D is perhaps TRBD1 (5 bases). The V end lost 11 bases, the J end lost 3 bases, and 10 bases lay between the germline ends. Per germline, CDR1 MNHEY and CDR2 SMNVEV (reference sequence). This CDR3 comprises 11 residues. CDR3 bases: TGTGCCGTCAGGGTTGACTATGGCTACACCTTC. This codes for CAVRVDYGYTF.

CDR3 residues: CASSIWGILNTEAFF. The CDR3 DNA reads TGTGCCAGCAGTATATGGGGTATCCTGAACACTGAAGCTTTCTTT. The chain links TRBV6-1 to TRBJ1-1; D uncertain. Germline CDR1 reads MNHNS; CDR2 reads SASEGT. This CDR3 spans 15 amino acids. Between the trimmed V and J ends, which lost 5 bases and 0 bases, there was a span of 13 bases.

V and J are TRBV12-3 or TRBV12-4 and TRBJ1-1; D uncertain. The CDR3 is 12 amino acids. V was clipped by 6 bases and J by 0 bases, with 5 bases between them. Here the CDR3 reads CASRDMNTEAFF. CDR3 sequence (DNA): TGTGCCAGCAGAGATATGAACACTGAAGCTTTCTTT.

In its sample, this clonotype was seen a few times. The CDR3 nucleotides are TGTGCCAGCAGCTTTAATTACTACGAGCAGTACTTC. Its protein product is CASSFNYYEQYF. The genes are TRBV7-2 and TRBJ2-7; no clear D gene. The CDR3 has 12 amino acids. The V end was cut by 3 bases, the J end by 3 bases, with 6 bases between. In germline, CDR1 is SGHTA, CDR2 FQGNSA.

CDR3 sequence reads: CSAREGGVLNTEAFF. The CDR3 region has the DNA TGCAGTGCTAGAGAAGGGGGCGTTCTGAACACTGAAGCTTTCTTT. The V and J genes are TRBV20-1 and TRBJ1-1; 7 bases match TRBD1. In germline, CDR1 is DFQATT, CDR2 SNEGSKA (reference sequence). This CDR3 comprises 15 residues. V was clipped by 0 bases and J by 0 bases; unmatched bases: 4.